This T cell receptor (beta chain) was sequenced during a study of T cells in Graves' hyperthyroidism and ophthalmopathy. The CDR3 extends over 12 amino acids. Germline V gene sequence: CDR1 MGHRA, CDR2 YSYEKL. The V end was cut by 1 base, the J end by 7 bases, with 7 bases between. There are a few counts of this clonotype. RNA transcripts gave rise to amplified TCR beta CDR3 regions. The HTBI primer set served for first-round RT-PCR of the TCR CDR3. Using its own MiXCR run on the multiplex PCR reads, TCRdb lists one record per CDR3 protein. The sample lists 530,000 or so distinct CDR3 sequences; 15% to 20% were seen once.

The rearrangement uses TRBV4-1 and TRBJ1-2; D gene unclear. Sequencing was done on a sample of blood. This TCR was recovered from a woman aged 18-29 years with Graves' ophthalmopathy. The CDR3: CASSQVGSGYTF. Here the CDR3 DNA reads TGCGCCAGCAGCCAAGTGGGAAGTGGCTACACCTTC.